The 16 T cell receptor beta chains below all came from one sample that was sequenced in a study of blood T cell repertoires in COVID-19. The assay was immunoSEQ multiplex PCR, and TCRdb's table has in-frame clones only and misses some. The sample yields 200,000 to 250,000 clones, about 89% seen once. The sequenced sample consisted of peripheral blood. The receptors come from a woman aged 40-49 years with acute or convalescent COVID-19.

V is TRBV5-8 and J is TRBJ1-2; D remains ambiguous. The CDR3 loop spans 12 amino acids. Germline CDR1 is SGHTS and CDR2 is YDEGEE. V lost 4 bases and J 8 bases, leaving 12 bases between the germline ends. This chain's CDR3 is CASSPGSTGYTF. In DNA, the CDR3 is TGTGCCAGCAGCCCGGGGTCGACCGGCTACACCTTC.

As DNA, the CDR3 is TGTGCCACCGAGTGGGGACAGATATTTCACGACGGGGAGCTGTTTTTT. As protein: CATEWGQIFHDGELFF. The chain links TRBV15 to TRBJ2-2; 7 bases map to TRBD1. V lost 8 bases and J lost 7; bases outside the gene matches: 16. Per the germline V gene, CDR1 is LNHNV and CDR2 is YYDKDF (reference sequence). The CDR3 is made up of 16 amino acids.

The chain couples TRBV18 to TRBJ1-1, with 9 bases identical to TRBD1. The CDR3 covers 14 residues. Germline CDR1 KGHSH, CDR2 LQKENI. J lost 5 bases, V lost 3 bases, and 4 bases had no gene match. CDR3: CASSPGQGTTEAFF. CDR3 nucleotides: TGTGCCAGCTCACCGGGACAGGGTACAACTGAAGCTTTCTTT.

The rearrangement joins TRBV6-2 or TRBV6-3 to TRBJ2-7, with 8 bases aligning to TRBD2. After removal of 5 bases from V and 4 bases from J, the junction contained 4 bases not matched to a gene. Germline V lookup: CDR1 MNHEY, CDR2 SVGEGT. This CDR3 spans 13 amino acids. The CDR3 sequence: CASSRRGDYEQYV. In DNA, the CDR3 is TGTGCCAGCAGTAGGCGGGGGGATTACGAGCAGTACGTC.

The sample holds one count of this clone. The chain has TRBV10-3 and TRBJ2-7; the match to TRBD1 covers 8 bases. Germline V gene data show CDR1 as ENHRY and CDR2 as SYGVKD. Unmatched junction bases numbered 8, after V lost 4 bases and J lost 6 bases. The CDR3 spans 14 residues. This CDR3 reads CAISASGQASEQYV. As DNA, the CDR3 is TGTGCCATCAGTGCCTCGGGACAGGCAAGCGAGCAGTACGTC.

The gene calls are TRBV3-1 (or the pseudogene TRBV3-2) and TRBJ1-1, with D tentatively TRBD1 (6 bases). Trimming pared 0 bases from V and 5 bases from J, leaving 19 bases between. CDR3 size: 17 residues. Germline lookup yields CDR1 LGHDT and CDR2 YNNKEL (reference sequence). The CDR3 region is CASSQDPLLGQKTEAFF. The CDR3 DNA reads TGTGCCAGCAGCCAAGACCCTCTTCTGGGACAAAAGACTGAAGCTTTCTTT.

The V and J genes are TRBV19 and TRBJ2-1, with TRBD1 matching 8 bases. The CDR3 has 14 amino acids. With 10 bases clipped from V and 8 bases from J, the junction kept 13 bases outside the gene matches. CDR1 and CDR2 from the germline V gene are LNHDA and SQIVND (reference sequence). This chain's CDR3 is CATTPTGAVDEQFF. As DNA, the CDR3 is TGTGCCACGACCCCGACAGGGGCCGTCGATGAGCAGTTCTTC.

The rearrangement links TRBV19 to TRBJ1-4; a weak D match, TRBD1 (6 bases). CDR1 and CDR2 from the germline V gene are LNHDA and SQIVND (reference sequence). V was cut by 2 bases and J by 8 bases, with 21 bases left in between. There are 17 residues in the CDR3. This CDR3 reads CASSINPWGGVREKLFF. In DNA, the CDR3 is TGTGCCAGTAGTATAAACCCTTGGGGGGGCGTTCGCGAAAAACTGTTTTTT.

Only a few counts were recorded for this clone. V gene TRBV5-6 combines with J gene TRBJ1-1; 8 bases map to TRBD1. The CDR3 contains 14 residues. V lost 2 bases to trimming and J lost 11 bases; unmatched junction nucleotides: 11. The V gene's germline CDR1 is SGHDT and CDR2 YYEEEE. The CDR3 DNA reads TGTGCCAGCAGCTTAAAGGCAGGGGGCTTTTCGGCTTTCTTT. It is translated as CASSLKAGGFSAFF.

J is TRBJ1-1 and V is TRBV7-2; TRBD1 is a possible D gene (6 bases). In germline, CDR1 is SGHTA, CDR2 FQGNSA. The CDR3 is made up of 15 amino acids. V was clipped by 5 bases and J by 4 bases, with 17 bases between them. CDR3 DNA sequence: TGTGCCAGCAGCCAGAACAGGGTTCGGGGCACTGAAGCTTTCTTT. It codes for CASSQNRVRGTEAFF.

The chain employs TRBV29-1 and TRBJ1-2, with TRBD1 matching 8 bases. The CDR3 is made up of 13 amino acids. The junction had 6 bases not matched to a gene; V was cut back by 7 bases and J by 2 bases. Germline V gene lookup returns CDR1 SQVTM and CDR2 ANQGSEA. The CDR3 protein is CSARTGSNYGYTF. The CDR3 coding sequence is TGCAGCGCTCGGACAGGGAGCAACTATGGCTACACCTTC.

This clone was detected only a few times. This specimen includes other DNA sequences encoding the same CDR3. As DNA, the CDR3 is TGTGCCAGCAGCTTATCGGGTGGCACTGAAGCTTTCTTT. Its translation: CASSLSGGTEAFF. The chain carries TRBV7-9 and TRBJ1-1, with D unclear. CDR3 length: 13 amino acids. CDR1 and CDR2 from the germline V gene are SEHNR and FQNEAQ (reference sequence). Trimming pared 2 bases from V and 4 bases from J, leaving 8 bases between.

The V call is TRBV5-1, the J call TRBJ2-3, with a weak D call TRBD1 (6 bases). Trimming shortened V by 3 bases and J by 2 bases, and 10 bases separated the two germline ends. The CDR3 is 14 amino acids. The germline V gene encodes CDR1 SGHRS and CDR2 YFSETQ. CDR3 bases: TGCGCCAGCAGCTCGGGACATATCACAGATACGCAGTATTTT. Its protein is CASSSGHITDTQYF.

The V gene is TRBV5-8, the J gene TRBJ2-2, with D possibly being TRBD2 (7 bases). The CDR3 contains 15 residues. The ends were cut back, 6 bases at V and 4 bases at J, with 16 bases in the middle. CDR1 SGHTS and CDR2 YDEGEE come from the germline V gene. CDR3: CASMEGGVGTGELFF. In DNA form, the CDR3 reads TGTGCCAGCATGGAAGGGGGGGTTGGCACCGGGGAGCTGTTTTTT.

This clone turned up a few times. This rearrangement joins TRBV9 to TRBJ2-1; tentative D call: TRBD1 (6 bases). V was cut by 1 base and J by 5 bases, with 28 bases left in between. Germline V gene data show CDR1 as SGDLS and CDR2 as YYNGEE. The CDR3 is made up of 20 amino acids. The CDR3 coding sequence is TGTGCCAGCAGCGTAAGTTCCGGTACAGGGTTACGGGGTATCGACAATGAGCAGTTCTTC. It is translated as CASSVSSGTGLRGIDNEQFF.

The gene calls are TRBV10-2 and TRBJ1-2; 9 bases agree with TRBD1. Germline V gives CDR1 WSHSY, CDR2 SAAADI. This CDR3 has 14 residues. The V gene end was trimmed by 6 bases and the J gene end by 4 bases; junction bases not matched to a gene: 6. The CDR3 loop reads CASRARQGVYGYTF. DNA of the CDR3: TGCGCCAGCAGAGCTCGACAGGGGGTCTATGGCTACACCTTC.